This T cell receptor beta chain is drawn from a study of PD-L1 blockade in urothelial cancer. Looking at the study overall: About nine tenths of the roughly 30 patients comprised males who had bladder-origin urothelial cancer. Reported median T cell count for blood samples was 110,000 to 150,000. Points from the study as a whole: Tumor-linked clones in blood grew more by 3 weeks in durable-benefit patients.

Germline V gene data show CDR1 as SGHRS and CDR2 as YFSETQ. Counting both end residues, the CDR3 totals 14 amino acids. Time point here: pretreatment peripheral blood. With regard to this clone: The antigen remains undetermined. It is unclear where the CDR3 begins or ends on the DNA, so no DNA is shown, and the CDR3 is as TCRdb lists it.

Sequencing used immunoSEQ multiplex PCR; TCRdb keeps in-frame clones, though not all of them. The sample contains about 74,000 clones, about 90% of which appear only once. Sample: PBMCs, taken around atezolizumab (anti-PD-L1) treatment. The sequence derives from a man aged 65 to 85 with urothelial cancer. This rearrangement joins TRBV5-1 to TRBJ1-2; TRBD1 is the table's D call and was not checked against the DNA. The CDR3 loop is CASSFGPGGYGYTF.